This T cell receptor beta chain derives from a study of cytomegalovirus exposure and HLA in healthy donors. Study observations and caveats: Reportedly, TCR beta sequences accurately predicted HLA-A and HLA-B alleles in most subjects. Later analysis identified a missense DCLRE1C variant that was linked to TCR beta V- and J-gene trimming. Generally TCR sequences proved uncommon, though certain public TCRs appeared in numerous donors. Per a later analysis, HLA-associated TCR beta chains showed more clonal expansion than other, equally common TCR beta chains.

Points on this clone: Its antigen remains unknown.

Primers for the PCR totalled 60 Vbeta and 13 Jbeta. Sequencing was performed with immunoSEQ multiplex PCR; in TCRdb, only in-frame clones are kept and a portion is missing. The sample has 150,000 or so clones, 76% seen once. Sequenced input: PBMCs. This sequence was found in a male donor in good health and CMV-seronegative.

CDR3 amino acids: CASSSTRADQPQHF. The CDR3 DNA reads TGTGCCAGCAGTTCGACCCGTGCGGATCAGCCCCAGCATTTT. The gene calls are TRBV27 and TRBJ1-5; D not certain. CDR3 size: 14 residues. Germline loops: CDR1 MNHEY, CDR2 SMNVEV (reference sequence). V shed 4 bases and J shed 5 bases, with 12 bases lying between them.